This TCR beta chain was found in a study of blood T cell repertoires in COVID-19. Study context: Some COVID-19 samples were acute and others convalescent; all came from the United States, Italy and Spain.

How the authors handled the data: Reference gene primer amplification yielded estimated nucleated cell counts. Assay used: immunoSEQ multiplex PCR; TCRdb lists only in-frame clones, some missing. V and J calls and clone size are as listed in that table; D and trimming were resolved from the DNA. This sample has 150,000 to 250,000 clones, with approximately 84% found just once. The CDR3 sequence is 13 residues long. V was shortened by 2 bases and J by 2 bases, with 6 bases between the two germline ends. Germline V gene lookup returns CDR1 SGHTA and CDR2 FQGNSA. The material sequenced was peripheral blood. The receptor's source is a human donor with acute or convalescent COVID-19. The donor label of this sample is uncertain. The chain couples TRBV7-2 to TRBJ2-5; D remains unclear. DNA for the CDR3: TGTGCCAGCAGCTTAAGCCGTCAAGAGACCCAGTACTTC. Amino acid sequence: CASSLSRQETQYF.